Listed here is a single T cell receptor (beta chain). Primers used in a second PCR of about 6 to 11 cycles were a sample-barcoded 5' primer and a J-beta primer mix. Using its own MiXCR run on the 5' RACE reads, TCRdb lists one record per CDR3 protein. Here the sample spans approximately 810,000 distinct CDR3 sequences, about 36% being singletons. This specimen belongs to a study of blood T cells in healthy people across ages. V lost 2 bases to trimming and J lost 1 base; unmatched junction nucleotides: 5. The CDR3 runs to 16 residues. The germline gives CDR1 SGHTA, CDR2 FQGTGA. The sequencing sample was made of blood. The sequence came from a man between 18 and 35 years old in good health. The chain joins TRBV7-3 to TRBJ1-1, with TRBD1 identical over 9 bases. The CDR3 here is CASSLEGQGPNTEAFF. In DNA form, the CDR3 reads TGTGCCAGCAGCTTAGAGGGACAGGGTCCGAACACTGAAGCTTTCTTT.